These T cell receptor beta chains were read from a single sample in a study of blood T cell repertoires in COVID-19. This table comes from immunoSEQ multiplex PCR, and its TCRdb copy is limited to in-frame clones, with some not included. This sample yields about 200,000 clones, of which around nine tenths are seen a single time; approximately 6.2% belongs to the top ten. Sequenced: peripheral blood. These receptors were taken from a man aged 60-69 years who had recovered from COVID-19. The CDR3 runs from the conserved cysteine through the conserved F or W. A D gene is named only where the DNA matches it firmly. Not every row has a clone size; where given, it reads once, few, many or a size class.

V	J	length	size	D	DNA	CDR3
TRBV10-3	TRBJ2-5	17	-	TRBD2	TGTGCCATCAGTCCCGGGACTAGCGGGGGAGGCAGAGAGACCCAGTACTTC	CAISPGTSGGGRETQYF
TRBV5-1	TRBJ1-4	13	-	-	TGCGCCAGCAGCCTCACCCAGAATGAAAAACTGTTTTTT	CASSLTQNEKLFF
TRBV4-3	TRBJ2-4	15	-	TRBD1	TGCGCCAGCAGCCAGATAACAGGGGGCGGGAACATTCAGTACTTC	CASSQITGGGNIQYF
TRBV5-4	TRBJ1-2	14	-	-	TGTGCCAGCAGCCCGCCCAGGGGTTTCAATGGCTACACCTTC	CASSPPRGFNGYTF
TRBV27	TRBJ2-7	17	-	-	TGTGCCAGCAGTTTATCTTGGCGGGGAGTGGGCTCCTACGAGCAGTACTTC	CASSLSWRGVGSYEQYF
TRBV7-8	TRBJ1-1	16	-	TRBD1	TGTGCCAGCAGCTTAAGCAGGGGGCTCATGAACACTGAAGCTTTCTTT	CASSLSRGLMNTEAFF
TRBV18	TRBJ1-5	15	-	TRBD1	TGTGCCAGCTCACCACAGGGACAGGGGGCTAAGGCCCAGCATTTT	CASSPQGQGAKAQHF
TRBV7-8	TRBJ1-5	14	-	TRBD1	TGTGCCAGCAGCTTATCACAGGGGAATCAGCCCCAGCATTTT	CASSLSQGNQPQHF
TRBV3-1/TRBV3-2	TRBJ2-5	13	once	-	TGTGCCAGCACCCTTGGGGGCCGGTGGACCCAGTACTTC	CASTLGGRWTQYF
TRBV28	TRBJ2-7	14	few	-	TGTGCCAGCAGCACCGGGACACCCGTATACGAGCAGTACTTC	CASSTGTPVYEQYF
TRBV5-1	TRBJ2-1	14	-	TRBD2	TGCGCCAGCAGCTGGCGGGGGGGCACTAATGAGCAGTTCTTC	CASSWRGGTNEQFF
TRBV11-2	TRBJ1-1	17	many	-	TGTGCCAGCAGCTTAGATCTGGCAGGGGTCGGTAACACTGAAGCTTTCTTT	CASSLDLAGVGNTEAFF
TRBV7-9	TRBJ1-6	15	-	-	TGTGCCAGCAGCTTATTTGTACAGGCGAATTCACCCCTCCACTTT	CASSLFVQANSPLHF
TRBV9	TRBJ2-2	16	-	TRBD1	TGTGCCAGCAGCGTAGTGGGGACAGGGTACACCGGGGAGCTGTTTTTT	CASSVVGTGYTGELFF
TRBV5-4	TRBJ1-1	14	-	TRBD1	TGTGCCACCGAACCGACAGGGGGCTACACTGAAGCTTTCTTT	CATEPTGGYTEAFF
TRBV3-1/TRBV3-2	TRBJ2-2	20	-	TRBD2	TGTGCCAGCAGCCAAGATCGGGGAGCGGGAGGCCTAGGGGGCACCGGGGAGCTGTTTTTT	CASSQDRGAGGLGGTGELFF
TRBV14	TRBJ1-4	16	-	-	TGTGCCAGCAGCCCGCGCGACAGACCAACTAATGAAAAACTGTTTTTT	CASSPRDRPTNEKLFF
TRBV6-6	TRBJ2-7	14	-	TRBD1	TGTGCCAGCAGCTTTGATACAGGGGCCGACGAGCAGTACTTC	CASSFDTGADEQYF
TRBV5-1	TRBJ2-7	14	-	-	TGCGCCAGCAGCAGCGGGACACCAACACACGAGCAGTACTTC	CASSSGTPTHEQYF
TRBV10-3	TRBJ1-2	14	-	-	TGTGCCATCAGTGATTTGGCAGGGGTATATGGCTACACCTTC	CAISDLAGVYGYTF
TRBV9	TRBJ1-2	17	-	TRBD1	TGTGCCAGCAGCCCTGGGACAGGGAGAAGCACTAACTATGGCTACACCTTC	CASSPGTGRSTNYGYTF
TRBV19	TRBJ1-5	17	-	-	TGTGCCAGTATGGGGGTCACAGGGTATTCTAGCAATCAGCCCCAGCATTTT	CASMGVTGYSSNQPQHF
TRBV19	TRBJ1-1	12	-	-	TGTGCCAGTAGTAAAGGGGCGCCCCAGCCACTTTTT	CASSKGAPQPLF
TRBV7-2	TRBJ1-2	13	-	TRBD1	TGTGCCAGCAGCGAGGACAGGGGGCAAGGCTACACCTTC	CASSEDRGQGYTF
TRBV14	TRBJ1-1	15	-	TRBD1	TGTGCCAGCAGCCGATGGGGACAGGGGAACACTGAAGCTTTCTTT	CASSRWGQGNTEAFF
TRBV3-1/TRBV3-2	TRBJ1-1	14	-	-	TGTGCCAGCAGCCCGTTGTACGGGAACACGGGGGCTTTCTTT	CASSPLYGNTGAFF
TRBV30	TRBJ2-2	15	-	-	TGTGCCTGGAGTTCAAAGAGAGTCGGCACCGGGGAGCTGTTTTTT	CAWSSKRVGTGELFF
TRBV24-1	TRBJ2-2	17	-	TRBD2	TGTGCCACGACCGGACTAGCGGGGACTAAGGGCACCGGGGAGCTGTTTTTT	CATTGLAGTKGTGELFF
TRBV5-4	TRBJ2-2	14	many	-	TGTGCCAGCAGCTTCCAGGGGGGCACCGGGGAGCTGTTTTTT	CASSFQGGTGELFF
TRBV6-5	TRBJ2-7	13	-	-	TGTGCCACCGAGATGTCGGGGCAGGGGGAGCAGTACTTC	CATEMSGQGEQYF
TRBV6-2/TRBV6-3	TRBJ2-7	12	-	-	TGTGCCAGCAGTAAGGAGTTCGGCGAGCAGTACTTC	CASSKEFGEQYF
TRBV5-1	TRBJ2-7	15	-	-	TGCGCCAGCAGGGTAGGGGATCAAGGAGTCTACGAGCAGTACTTC	CASRVGDQGVYEQYF
TRBV29-1	TRBJ1-6	13	-	-	TGCAGCGTCTCCGAAACAGGCGGCTCACCCCTCCACTTT	CSVSETGGSPLHF
TRBV7-9	TRBJ2-7	13	-	-	TGTGCCAGCAGCCCCACACAGTTTTACGAGCAGTACTTC	CASSPTQFYEQYF
TRBV29-1	TRBJ1-3	13	-	-	TGCAGCGTAACAGGGAATCCTGGAAACACCATATATTTT	CSVTGNPGNTIYF
TRBV12-3/TRBV12-4	TRBJ1-5	13	few	-	TGTGCCAGCAGTTTATCGAGCAATCAGCCCCAGCATTTT	CASSLSSNQPQHF
TRBV2	TRBJ1-1	13	-	-	TGTGCCAGCAGTAATACAGAGAACACTGAAGCTTTCTTT	CASSNTENTEAFF
TRBV3-1/TRBV3-2	TRBJ1-1	14	-	TRBD1	TGTGCCAGCAGCCTGCGGACAGGGACCACTGAAGCTTTCTTT	CASSLRTGTTEAFF
TRBV7-2	TRBJ1-4	16	once	-	TGTGCCAGCAGCACAGGGACCGGAGTTCGAAATGAAAAACTGTTTTTT	CASSTGTGVRNEKLFF
TRBV7-2	TRBJ2-7	13	once	-	TGTGCCAGCCTCCAGGGGCAAGGGGGCGAGCAGTACTTC	CASLQGQGGEQYF